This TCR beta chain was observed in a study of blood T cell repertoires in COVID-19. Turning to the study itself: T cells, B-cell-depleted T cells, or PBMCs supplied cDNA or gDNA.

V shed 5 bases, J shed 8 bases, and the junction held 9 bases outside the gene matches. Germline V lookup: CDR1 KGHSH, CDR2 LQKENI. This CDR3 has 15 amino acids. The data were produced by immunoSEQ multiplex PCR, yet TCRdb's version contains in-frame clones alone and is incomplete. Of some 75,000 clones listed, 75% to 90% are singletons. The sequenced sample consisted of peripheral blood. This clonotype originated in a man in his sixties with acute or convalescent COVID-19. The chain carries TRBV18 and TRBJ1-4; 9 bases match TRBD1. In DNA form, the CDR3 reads TGTGCCAGCTCAGAGTCGACAGGGGGGAACGAAAAACTGTTTTTT. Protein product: CASSESTGGNEKLFF.